The 6 T cell receptor beta chains given below trace back to one sample, sequenced in a study of T cells in Graves' hyperthyroidism and ophthalmopathy. RNA transcripts provided the source from which TCR beta CDR3 regions were amplified. The TCR CDR3 was amplified in a first-round RT-PCR using the HTBI primer set. TCRdb fed the multiplex PCR reads into MiXCR, producing one record per CDR3 protein. The sample holds hundreds of thousands of distinct CDR3 sequences, less than 25% seen once. Sample: blood. The source is a man aged 25-45 years with Graves' ophthalmopathy.

This clonotype has only a few counts. The rearrangement uses TRBV20-1 and TRBJ2-1; 11 bases map to TRBD2. After removal of 3 bases from V and 5 bases from J, the junction contained 6 bases not matched to a gene. The CDR3 loop spans 15 amino acids. CDR1 is DFQATT, CDR2 SNEGSKA, per germline (reference sequence). The CDR3: CSARPGLAVHNEQFF. As DNA, the CDR3 is TGCAGTGCTAGGCCGGGACTAGCGGTACACAATGAGCAGTTCTTC.

A few counts support this clonotype. The V and J genes are TRBV28 and TRBJ2-2, with D perhaps assigned TRBD1 or TRBD2 (7 bases each). Trimming shortened V by 3 bases and J by 4 bases, and 33 bases separated the two germline ends. This CDR3 is 22 amino acids long. Germline CDR1 and CDR2: MDHEN and SYDVKM. Here the CDR3 DNA reads TGTGCCAGCAGTTTTTATATCCCCACAGGGGCCCGGTTAGGCGGGGGCACCGGGGAGCTGTTTTTT. Its translation is CASSFYIPTGARLGGGTGELFF.

This clonotype was observed at least ten times. The rearrangement joins TRBV28 to TRBJ2-1; TRBD2 agrees at 12 bases. Germline CDR1 MDHEN, CDR2 SYDVKM. The length of the CDR3 is 17 residues. V lost 5 bases, J lost 0 bases, and 5 bases stayed unmatched. CDR3 DNA: TGTGCCAGCAGTGCACTAGCGGGAGGTTCCTCCTACAATGAGCAGTTCTTC. Protein sequence: CASSALAGGSSYNEQFF.

This clonotype showed up many times. The chain joins TRBV12-3 or TRBV12-4 to TRBJ1-4; D remains ambiguous. The V and J ends lost 8 bases and 8 bases respectively, with 18 bases between them. CDR3 length: 14 residues. Here the CDR3 DNA reads TGTGCCAGCGGTAACGGGCCGATGTGGGAAAAACTGTTTTTT. This sequence encodes CASGNGPMWEKLFF.

The rearrangement links TRBV18 to TRBJ2-2; D is perhaps TRBD2 (5 bases). Trimming cost V 0 bases and J 2 bases, with 7 bases left between them. The germline V gene has CDR1 KGHSH and CDR2 LQKENI. The CDR3 extends over 15 amino acids. The CDR3 here is CASSPPGVNTGELFF. In nucleotides, the CDR3 is TGTGCCAGCTCACCACCGGGAGTAAACACCGGGGAGCTGTTTTTT.

The V and J genes are TRBV10-1 and TRBJ2-5; 13 bases agree with TRBD2. The CDR3 contains 17 residues. Germline CDR1 is WNHNN and CDR2 is SYGVQD (reference sequence). Unmatched junction bases numbered 9, after V lost 3 bases and J lost 5 bases. The CDR3 loop is CASSDFSGLAGEETQYF. The CDR3 bases are TGCGCCAGCAGTGATTTCTCCGGACTAGCGGGAGAGGAGACCCAGTACTTC.